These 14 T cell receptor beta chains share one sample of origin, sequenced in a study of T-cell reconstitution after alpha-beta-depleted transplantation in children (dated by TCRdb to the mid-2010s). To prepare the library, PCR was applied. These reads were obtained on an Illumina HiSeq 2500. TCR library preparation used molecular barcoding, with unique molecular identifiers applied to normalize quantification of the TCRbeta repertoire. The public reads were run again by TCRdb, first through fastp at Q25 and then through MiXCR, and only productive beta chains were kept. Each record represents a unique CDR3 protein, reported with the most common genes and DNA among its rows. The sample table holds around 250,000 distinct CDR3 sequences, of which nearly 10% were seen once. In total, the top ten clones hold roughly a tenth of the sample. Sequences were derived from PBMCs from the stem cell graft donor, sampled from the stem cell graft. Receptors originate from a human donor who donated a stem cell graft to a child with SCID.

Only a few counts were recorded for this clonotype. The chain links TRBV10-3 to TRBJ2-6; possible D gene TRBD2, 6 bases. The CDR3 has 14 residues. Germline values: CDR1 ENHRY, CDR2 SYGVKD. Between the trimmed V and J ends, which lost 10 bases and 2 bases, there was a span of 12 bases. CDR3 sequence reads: CASLRGPGANVLTF. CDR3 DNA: TGTGCCAGTTTGCGGGGCCCTGGGGCCAACGTCCTGACTTTC.

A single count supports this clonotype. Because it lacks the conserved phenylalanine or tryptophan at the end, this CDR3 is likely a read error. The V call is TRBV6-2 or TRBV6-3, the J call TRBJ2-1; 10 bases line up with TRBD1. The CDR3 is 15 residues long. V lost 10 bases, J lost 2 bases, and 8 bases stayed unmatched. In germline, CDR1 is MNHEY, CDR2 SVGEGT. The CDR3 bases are TGTGCCATCACCACCGGGACAGGGGCCTACAATGAGCAGTTCCTC. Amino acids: CAITTGTGAYNEQFL.

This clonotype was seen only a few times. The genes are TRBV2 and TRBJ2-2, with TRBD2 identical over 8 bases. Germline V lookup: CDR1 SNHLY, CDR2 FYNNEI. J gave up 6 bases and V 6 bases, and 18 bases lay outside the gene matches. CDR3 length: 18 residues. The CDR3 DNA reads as TGTGCCAGCAGCGCCCCCCCGGCTAGCGGGCTGGGTCCCGGGGAGCTGTTTTTT. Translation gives CASSAPPASGLGPGELFF. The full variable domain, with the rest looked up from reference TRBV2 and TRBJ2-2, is EPEVTQTPSHQVTQMGQEVILRCVPISNHLYFYWYRQILGQKVEFLVSFYNNEISEKSEIFDDQFSVERPDGSNFTLKIRSTKLEDSAMYFCASSAPPASGLGPGELFFGEGSRLTVL.

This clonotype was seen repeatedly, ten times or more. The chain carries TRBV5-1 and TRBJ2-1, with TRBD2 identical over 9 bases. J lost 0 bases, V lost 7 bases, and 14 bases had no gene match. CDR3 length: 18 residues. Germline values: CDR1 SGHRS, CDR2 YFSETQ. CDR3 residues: CASYNSLAGSSSYNEQFF. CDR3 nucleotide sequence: TGCGCCAGCTATAACTCGCTAGCGGGGTCAAGCTCCTACAATGAGCAGTTCTTC. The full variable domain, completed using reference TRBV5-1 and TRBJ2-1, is KAGVTQTPRYLIKTRGQQVTLSCSPISGHRSVSWYQQTPGQGLQFLFEYFSETQRNKGNFPGRFSGRQFSNSRSEMNVSTLELGDSALYLCASYNSLAGSSSYNEQFFGPGTRLTVL.

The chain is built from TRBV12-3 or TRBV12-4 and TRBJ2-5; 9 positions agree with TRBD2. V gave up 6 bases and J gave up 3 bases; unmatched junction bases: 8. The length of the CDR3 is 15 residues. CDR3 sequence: CASSPGTSWEETQYF. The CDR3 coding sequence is TGTGCCAGCAGCCCAGGGACTAGCTGGGAAGAGACCCAGTACTTC.

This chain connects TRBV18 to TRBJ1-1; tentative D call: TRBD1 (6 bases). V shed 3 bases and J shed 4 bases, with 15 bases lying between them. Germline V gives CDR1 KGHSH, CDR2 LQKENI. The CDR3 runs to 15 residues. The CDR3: CASSPPGAQRTEAFF. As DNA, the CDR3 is TGTGCCAGCTCACCTCCAGGGGCGCAGCGCACTGAAGCTTTCTTT.

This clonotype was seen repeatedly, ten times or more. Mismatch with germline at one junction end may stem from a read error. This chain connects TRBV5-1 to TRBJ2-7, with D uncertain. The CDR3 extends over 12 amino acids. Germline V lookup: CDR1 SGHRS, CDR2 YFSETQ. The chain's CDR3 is CASSLDLYEQYF. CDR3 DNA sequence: TGCGCCAGCAGTTTGGACCTTTACGAGCAGTACTTC.

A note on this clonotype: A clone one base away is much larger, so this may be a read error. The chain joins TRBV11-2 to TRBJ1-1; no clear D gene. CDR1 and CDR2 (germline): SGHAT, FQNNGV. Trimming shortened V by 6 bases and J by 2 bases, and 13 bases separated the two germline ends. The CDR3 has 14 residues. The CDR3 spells CASRPEFFNTEAFF. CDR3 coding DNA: TGTGCCAGCAGACCCGAGTTTTTCAACACTGAAGCTTTCTTT.

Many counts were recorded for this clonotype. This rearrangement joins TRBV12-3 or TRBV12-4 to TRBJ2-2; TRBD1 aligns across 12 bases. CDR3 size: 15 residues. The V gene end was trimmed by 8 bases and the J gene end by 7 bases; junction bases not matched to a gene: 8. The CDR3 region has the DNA TGTGCCAGCCCTCGGGGACAGGGGGCCGGCGGGGAGCTGTTTTTT. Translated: CASPRGQGAGGELFF.

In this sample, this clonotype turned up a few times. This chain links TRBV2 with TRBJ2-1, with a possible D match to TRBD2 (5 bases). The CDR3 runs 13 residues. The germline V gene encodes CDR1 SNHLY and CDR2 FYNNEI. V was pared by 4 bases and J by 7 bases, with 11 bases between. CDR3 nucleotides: TGTGCCAGCAGTGTGGAGAGGGCGAATGAGCAGTTCTTC. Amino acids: CASSVERANEQFF.

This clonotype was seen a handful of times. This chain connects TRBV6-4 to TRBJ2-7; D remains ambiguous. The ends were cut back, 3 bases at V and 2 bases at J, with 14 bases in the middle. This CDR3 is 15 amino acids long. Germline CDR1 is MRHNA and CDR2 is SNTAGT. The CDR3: CASSELPGIAYEQYF. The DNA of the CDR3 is TGTGCCAGCAGTGAATTACCGGGTATAGCCTACGAGCAGTACTTC.

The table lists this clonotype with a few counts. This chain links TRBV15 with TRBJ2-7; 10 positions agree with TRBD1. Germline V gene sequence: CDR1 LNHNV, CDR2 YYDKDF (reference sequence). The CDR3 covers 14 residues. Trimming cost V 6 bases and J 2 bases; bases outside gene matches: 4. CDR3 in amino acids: CATRRDRGTYEQYF. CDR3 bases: TGTGCCACCAGGCGGGACAGGGGTACCTACGAGCAGTACTTC.

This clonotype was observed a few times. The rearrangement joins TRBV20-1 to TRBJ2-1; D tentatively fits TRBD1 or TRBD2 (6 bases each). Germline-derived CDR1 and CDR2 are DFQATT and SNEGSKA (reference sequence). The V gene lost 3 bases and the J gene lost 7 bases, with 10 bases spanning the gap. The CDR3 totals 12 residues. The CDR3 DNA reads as TGCAGTGCTAGTACAGGGAGGAATGAGCAGTTCTTC. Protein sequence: CSASTGRNEQFF.

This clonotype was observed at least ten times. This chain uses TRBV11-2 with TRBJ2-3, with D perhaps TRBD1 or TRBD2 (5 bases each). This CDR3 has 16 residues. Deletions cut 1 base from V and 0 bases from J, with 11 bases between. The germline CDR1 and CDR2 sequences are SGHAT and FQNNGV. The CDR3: CASSLVGASSTDTQYF. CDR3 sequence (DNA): TGTGCCAGCAGCTTAGTCGGGGCCTCTAGCACAGATACGCAGTATTTT. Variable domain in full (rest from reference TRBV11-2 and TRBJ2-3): EAGVAQSPRYKIIEKRQSVAFWCNPISGHATLYWYQQILGQGPKLLIQFQNNGVVDDSQLPKDRFSAERLKGVDSTLKIQPAKLEDSAVYLCASSLVGASSTDTQYFGPGTRLTVL.